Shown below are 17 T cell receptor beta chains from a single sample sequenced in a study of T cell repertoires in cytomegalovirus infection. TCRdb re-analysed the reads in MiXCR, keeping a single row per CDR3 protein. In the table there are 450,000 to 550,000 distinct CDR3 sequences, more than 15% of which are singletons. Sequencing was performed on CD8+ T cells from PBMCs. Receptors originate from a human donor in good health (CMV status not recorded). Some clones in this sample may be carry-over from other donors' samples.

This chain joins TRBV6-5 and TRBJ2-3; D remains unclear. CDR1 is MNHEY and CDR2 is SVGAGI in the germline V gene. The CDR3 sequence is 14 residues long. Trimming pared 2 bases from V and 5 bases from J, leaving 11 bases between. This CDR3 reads CASSYKSSRDTQYF. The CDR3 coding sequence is TGTGCCAGCAGTTACAAATCTAGTAGAGATACGCAGTATTTT.

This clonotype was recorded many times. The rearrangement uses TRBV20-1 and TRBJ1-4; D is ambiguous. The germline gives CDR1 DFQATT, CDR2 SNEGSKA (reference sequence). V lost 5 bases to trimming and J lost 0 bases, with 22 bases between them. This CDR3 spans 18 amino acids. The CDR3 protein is CSASPSTGSTPTNEKLFF. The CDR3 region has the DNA TGCAGTGCTTCTCCATCTACCGGGTCGACGCCAACTAATGAAAAACTGTTTTTT.

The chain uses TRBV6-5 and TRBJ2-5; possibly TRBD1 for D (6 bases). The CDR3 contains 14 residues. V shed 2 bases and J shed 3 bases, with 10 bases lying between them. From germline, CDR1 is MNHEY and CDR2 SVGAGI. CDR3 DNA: TGTGCCAGCAGTTACCGGAACAGGGAAGAGACCCAGTACTTC. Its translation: CASSYRNREETQYF.

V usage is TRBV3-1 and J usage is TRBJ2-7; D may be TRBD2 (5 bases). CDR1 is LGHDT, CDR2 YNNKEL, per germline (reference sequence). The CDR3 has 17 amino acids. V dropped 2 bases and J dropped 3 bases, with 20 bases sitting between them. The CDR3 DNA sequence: TGTGCCAGCAGCCAACGGGGTGAGGCCTTGATTAACTACGAGCAGTACTTC. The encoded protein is CASSQRGEALINYEQYF.

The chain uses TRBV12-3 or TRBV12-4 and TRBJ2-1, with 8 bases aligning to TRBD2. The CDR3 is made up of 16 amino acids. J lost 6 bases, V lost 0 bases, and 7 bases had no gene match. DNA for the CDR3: TGTGCCAGCAGTTTAGCGTCTAGCGGGCGCTTCAATGAGCAGTTCTTC. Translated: CASSLASSGRFNEQFF.

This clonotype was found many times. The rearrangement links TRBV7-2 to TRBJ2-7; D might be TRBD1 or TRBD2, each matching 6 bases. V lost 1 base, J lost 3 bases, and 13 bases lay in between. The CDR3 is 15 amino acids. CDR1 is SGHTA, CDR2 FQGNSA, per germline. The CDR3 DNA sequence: TGTGCCAGCAGCTTAGATAGGGGGGCGGGCTACGAGCAGTACTTC. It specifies CASSLDRGAGYEQYF.

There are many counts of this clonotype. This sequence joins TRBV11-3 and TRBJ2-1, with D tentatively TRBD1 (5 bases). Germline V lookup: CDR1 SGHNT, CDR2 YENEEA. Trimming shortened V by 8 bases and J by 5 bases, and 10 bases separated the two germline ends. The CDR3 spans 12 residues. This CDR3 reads CASARTNNEQFF. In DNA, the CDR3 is TGTGCCAGCGCCCGGACAAACAATGAGCAGTTCTTC.

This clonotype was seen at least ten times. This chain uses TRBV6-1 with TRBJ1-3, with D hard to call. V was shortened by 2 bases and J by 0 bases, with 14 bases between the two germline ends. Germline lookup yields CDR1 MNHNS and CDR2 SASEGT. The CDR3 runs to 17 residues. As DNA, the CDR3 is TGTGCCAGCAGTGAAAGCGGGGTTACTAGCTCTGGAAACACCATATATTTT. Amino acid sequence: CASSESGVTSSGNTIYF.

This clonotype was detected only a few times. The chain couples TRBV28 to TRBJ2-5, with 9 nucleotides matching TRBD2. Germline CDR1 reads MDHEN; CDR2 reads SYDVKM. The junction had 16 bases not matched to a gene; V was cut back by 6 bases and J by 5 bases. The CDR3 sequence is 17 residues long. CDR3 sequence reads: CASSQARIAGVVETQYF. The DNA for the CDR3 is TGTGCCAGCAGCCAAGCTCGGATAGCGGGAGTGGTTGAGACCCAGTACTTC.

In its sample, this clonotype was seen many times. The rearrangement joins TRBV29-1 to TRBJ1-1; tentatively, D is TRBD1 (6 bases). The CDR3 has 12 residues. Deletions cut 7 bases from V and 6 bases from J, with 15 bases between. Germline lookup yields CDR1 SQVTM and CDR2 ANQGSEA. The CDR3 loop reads CSGNREKAEAFF. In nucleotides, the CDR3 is TGCAGCGGAAACAGGGAAAAGGCTGAAGCTTTCTTT.

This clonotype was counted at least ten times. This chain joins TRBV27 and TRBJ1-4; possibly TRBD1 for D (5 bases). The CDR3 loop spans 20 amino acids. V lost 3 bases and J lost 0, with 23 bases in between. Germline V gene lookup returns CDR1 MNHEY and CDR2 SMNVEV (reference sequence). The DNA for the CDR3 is TGTGCCAGCAGTTTTATCCCCCCGGGGCTCCTGCAATCAACTAATGAAAAACTGTTTTTT. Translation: CASSFIPPGLLQSTNEKLFF.

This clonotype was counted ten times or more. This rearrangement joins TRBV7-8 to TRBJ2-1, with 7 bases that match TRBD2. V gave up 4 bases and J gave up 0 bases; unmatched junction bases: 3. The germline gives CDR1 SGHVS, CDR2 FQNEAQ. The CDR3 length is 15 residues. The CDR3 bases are TGTGCCAGCAGCTCTAGCGGTGTCTCCTACAATGAGCAGTTCTTC. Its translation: CASSSSGVSYNEQFF.

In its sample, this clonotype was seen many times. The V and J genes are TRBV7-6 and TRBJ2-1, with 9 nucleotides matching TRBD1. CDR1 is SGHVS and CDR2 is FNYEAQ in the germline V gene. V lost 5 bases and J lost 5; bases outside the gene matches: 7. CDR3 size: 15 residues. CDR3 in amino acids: CASSQGQGSHNEQFF. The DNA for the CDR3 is TGTGCCAGCAGCCAGGGACAGGGATCCCACAATGAGCAGTTCTTC.

The CDR3, as DNA: TGTGCCAGCGCTCAAGTGCGAGAGACCCAGTACTTC. It yields the protein CASAQVRETQYF. This chain links TRBV28 with TRBJ2-5; D gene ambiguous. With 8 bases removed from V and 4 bases from J, the gap between germline ends came to 11 bases. CDR3 length: 12 amino acids. Germline CDR1 is MDHEN and CDR2 is SYDVKM.

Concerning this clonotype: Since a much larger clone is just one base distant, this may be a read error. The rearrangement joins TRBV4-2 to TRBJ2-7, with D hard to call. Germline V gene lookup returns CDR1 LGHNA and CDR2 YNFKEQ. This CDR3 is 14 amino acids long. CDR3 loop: CASSEEAVTYVQYF. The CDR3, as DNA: TGTGCCAGCAGCGAAGAGGCGGTTACCTACGTGCAGTACTTC.

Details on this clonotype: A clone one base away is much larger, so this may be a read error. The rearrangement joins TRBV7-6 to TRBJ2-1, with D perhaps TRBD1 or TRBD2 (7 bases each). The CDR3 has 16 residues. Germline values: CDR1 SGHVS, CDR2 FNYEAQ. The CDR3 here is CVSSLGGGGPYNEQFF. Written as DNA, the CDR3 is TGTGTCAGCAGCTTAGGGGGCGGGGGCCCTTACAATGAGCAGTTCTTC.

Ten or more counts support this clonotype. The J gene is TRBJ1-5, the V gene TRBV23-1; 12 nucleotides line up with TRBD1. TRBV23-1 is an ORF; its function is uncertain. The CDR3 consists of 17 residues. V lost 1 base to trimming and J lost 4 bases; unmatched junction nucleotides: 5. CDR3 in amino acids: CASSQCGTGGENQPQHF. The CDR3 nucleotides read TGCGCCAGCAGTCAATGTGGGACAGGGGGCGAGAATCAGCCCCAGCATTTT.